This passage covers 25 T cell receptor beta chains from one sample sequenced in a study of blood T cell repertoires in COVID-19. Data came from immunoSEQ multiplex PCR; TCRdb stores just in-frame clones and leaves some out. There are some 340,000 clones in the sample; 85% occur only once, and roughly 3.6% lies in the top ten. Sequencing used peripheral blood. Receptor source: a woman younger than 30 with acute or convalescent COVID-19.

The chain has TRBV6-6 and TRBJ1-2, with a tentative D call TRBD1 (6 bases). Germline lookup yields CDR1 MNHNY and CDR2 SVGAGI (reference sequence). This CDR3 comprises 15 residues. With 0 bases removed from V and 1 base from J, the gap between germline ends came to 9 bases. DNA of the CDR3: TGTGCCAGCAGTTACTCTTACAGGGATAACTATGGCTACACCTTC. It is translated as CASSYSYRDNYGYTF.

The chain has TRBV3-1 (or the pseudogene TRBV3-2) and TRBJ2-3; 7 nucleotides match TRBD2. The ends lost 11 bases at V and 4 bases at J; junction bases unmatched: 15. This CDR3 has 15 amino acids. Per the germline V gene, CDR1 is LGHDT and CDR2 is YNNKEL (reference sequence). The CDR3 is CACPGTTELPDTQYF. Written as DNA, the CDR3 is TGTGCCTGCCCCGGGACTACCGAACTCCCAGATACGCAGTATTTT.

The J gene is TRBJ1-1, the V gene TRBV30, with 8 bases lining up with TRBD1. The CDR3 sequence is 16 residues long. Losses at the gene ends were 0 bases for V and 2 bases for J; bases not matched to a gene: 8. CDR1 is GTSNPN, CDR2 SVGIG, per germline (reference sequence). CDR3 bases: TGTGCCTGGAGTGTGGAGACAGGGGTCTTTAACACTGAAGCTTTCTTT. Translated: CAWSVETGVFNTEAFF.

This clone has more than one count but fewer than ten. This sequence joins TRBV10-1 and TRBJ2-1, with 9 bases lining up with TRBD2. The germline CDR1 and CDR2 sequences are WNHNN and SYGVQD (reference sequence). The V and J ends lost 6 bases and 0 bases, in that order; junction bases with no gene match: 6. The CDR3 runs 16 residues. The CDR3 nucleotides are TGCGCCAGCAGCGGACTAGCGAGGAGCTCCTACAATGAGCAGTTCTTC. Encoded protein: CASSGLARSSYNEQFF.

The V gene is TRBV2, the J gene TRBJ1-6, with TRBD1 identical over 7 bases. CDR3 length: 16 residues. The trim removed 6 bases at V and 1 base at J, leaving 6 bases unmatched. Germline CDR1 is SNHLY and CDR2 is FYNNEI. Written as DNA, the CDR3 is TGTGCCAGCAGCCCTGAGGGGGCGTCCTATAATTCACCCCTCCACTTT. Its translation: CASSPEGASYNSPLHF.

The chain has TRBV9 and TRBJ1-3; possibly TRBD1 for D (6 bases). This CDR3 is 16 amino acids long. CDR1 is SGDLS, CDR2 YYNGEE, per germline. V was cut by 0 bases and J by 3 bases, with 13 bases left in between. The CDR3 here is CASSVGSGVNGNTIYF. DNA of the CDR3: TGTGCCAGCAGCGTAGGGTCAGGGGTTAATGGAAACACCATATATTTT.

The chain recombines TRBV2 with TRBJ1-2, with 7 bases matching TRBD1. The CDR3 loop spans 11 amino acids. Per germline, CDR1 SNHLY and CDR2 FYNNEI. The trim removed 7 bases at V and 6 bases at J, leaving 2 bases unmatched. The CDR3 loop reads CASKGAHGYTF. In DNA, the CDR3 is TGTGCCAGCAAGGGGGCTCATGGCTACACCTTC. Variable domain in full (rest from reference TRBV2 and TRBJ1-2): EPEVTQTPSHQVTQMGQEVILRCVPISNHLYFYWYRQILGQKVEFLVSFYNNEISEKSEIFDDQFSVERPDGSNFTLKIRSTKLEDSAMYFCASKGAHGYTFGSGTRLTVV.

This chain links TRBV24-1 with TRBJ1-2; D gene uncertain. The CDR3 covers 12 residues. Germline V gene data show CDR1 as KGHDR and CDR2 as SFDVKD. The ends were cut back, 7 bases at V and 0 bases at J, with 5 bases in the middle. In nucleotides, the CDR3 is TGTGCCACCAGGGGCCCTAACTATGGCTACACCTTC. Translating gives CATRGPNYGYTF.

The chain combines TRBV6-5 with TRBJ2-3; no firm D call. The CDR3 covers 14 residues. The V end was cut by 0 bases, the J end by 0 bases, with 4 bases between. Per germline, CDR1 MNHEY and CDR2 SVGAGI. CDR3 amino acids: CASSYSRSTDTQYF. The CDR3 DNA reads TGTGCCAGCAGTTACTCGAGGAGCACAGATACGCAGTATTTT.

CDR3 coding DNA: TGCACCAGCAGCCAAGATAGGAGATCGGAGGGGTACTACGAGCAGTACTTC. It specifies CTSSQDRRSEGYYEQYF. The V call is TRBV1, the J call TRBJ2-7; the table names TRBD2, a call not compared with the DNA. TRBV1 is deemed a pseudogene. The CDR3 length is 17 residues.

This CDR3 is CASSSPGFPAYNEQFF. In nucleotides, the CDR3 is TGTGCCAGCAGCTCTCCGGGTTTCCCTGCTTACAATGAGCAGTTCTTC. The chain uses TRBV7-3 and TRBJ2-1; D unresolved. The CDR3 length is 16 residues. V lost 4 bases to trimming and J lost 4 bases, with 17 bases between them. Germline CDR1 reads SGHTA; CDR2 reads FQGTGA. The variable domain in full, with the rest retrieved from reference TRBV7-3 and TRBJ2-1, is GAGVSQTPSNKVTEKGKYVELRCDPISGHTALYWYRQSLGQGPEFLIYFQGTGAADDSGLPNDRFFAVRPEGSVSTLKIQRTERGDSAVYLCASSSPGFPAYNEQFFGPGTRLTVL.

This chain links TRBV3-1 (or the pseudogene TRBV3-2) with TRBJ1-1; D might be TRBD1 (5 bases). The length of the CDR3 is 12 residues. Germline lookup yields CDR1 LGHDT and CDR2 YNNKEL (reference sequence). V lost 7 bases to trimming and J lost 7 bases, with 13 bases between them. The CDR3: CASNVGRGEAFF. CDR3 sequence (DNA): TGTGCCAGCAACGTCGGGAGGGGTGAAGCTTTCTTT.

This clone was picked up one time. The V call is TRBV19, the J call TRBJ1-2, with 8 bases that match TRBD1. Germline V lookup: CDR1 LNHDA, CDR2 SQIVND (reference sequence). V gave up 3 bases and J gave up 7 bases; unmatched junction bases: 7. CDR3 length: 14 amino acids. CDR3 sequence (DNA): TGTGCCAGTAGTATCCGGACAGGGTCGGGTGGCTACACCTTC. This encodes CASSIRTGSGGYTF.

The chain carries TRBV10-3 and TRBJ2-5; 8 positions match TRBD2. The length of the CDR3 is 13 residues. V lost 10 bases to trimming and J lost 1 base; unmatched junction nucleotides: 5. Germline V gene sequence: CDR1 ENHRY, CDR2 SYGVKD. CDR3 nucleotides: TGTGCCACAGGTAGCGGGGCCCAAGAGACCCAGTACTTC. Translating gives CATGSGAQETQYF.

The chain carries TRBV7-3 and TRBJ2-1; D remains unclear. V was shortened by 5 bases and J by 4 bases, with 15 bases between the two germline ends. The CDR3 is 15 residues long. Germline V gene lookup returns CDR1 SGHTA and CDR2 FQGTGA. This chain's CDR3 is CASSVTQTVYNEQFF. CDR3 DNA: TGTGCCAGCAGCGTTACCCAAACAGTATACAATGAGCAGTTCTTC.

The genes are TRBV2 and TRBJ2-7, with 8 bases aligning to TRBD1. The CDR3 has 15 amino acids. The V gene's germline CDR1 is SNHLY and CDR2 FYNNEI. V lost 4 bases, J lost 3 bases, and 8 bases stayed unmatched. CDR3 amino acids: CASSVGGTGYYEQYF. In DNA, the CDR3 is TGTGCCAGCAGTGTTGGGGGGACAGGCTACTACGAGCAGTACTTC.

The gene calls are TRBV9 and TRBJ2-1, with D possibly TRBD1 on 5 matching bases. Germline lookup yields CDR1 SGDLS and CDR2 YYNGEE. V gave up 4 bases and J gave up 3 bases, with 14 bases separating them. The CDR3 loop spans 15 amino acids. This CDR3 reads CASSPKGQGYNEQFF. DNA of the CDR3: TGTGCCAGCAGCCCTAAGGGGCAGGGCTACAATGAGCAGTTCTTC. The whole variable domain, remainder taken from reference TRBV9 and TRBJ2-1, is DSGVTQTPKHLITATGQRVTLRCSPRSGDLSVYWYQQSLDQGLQFLIQYYNGEERAKGNILERFSAQQFPDLHSELNLSSLELGDSALYFCASSPKGQGYNEQFFGPGTRLTVL.

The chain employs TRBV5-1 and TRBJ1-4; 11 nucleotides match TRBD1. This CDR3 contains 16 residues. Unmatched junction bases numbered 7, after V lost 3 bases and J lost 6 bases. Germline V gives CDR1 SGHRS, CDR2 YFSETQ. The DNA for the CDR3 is TGCGCCAGCAGCTCGGGACAGGGGGTCTGGGATGAAAAACTGTTTTTT. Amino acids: CASSSGQGVWDEKLFF.

The CDR3 spells CAISEPKKGLAGAYTGELFF. For the CDR3, the DNA is TGTGCCATCAGTGAACCGAAGAAAGGACTAGCGGGGGCCTACACCGGGGAGCTGTTTTTT. This chain connects TRBV10-3 to TRBJ2-2; TRBD2 aligns across 13 bases. CDR1 and CDR2 (germline): ENHRY, SYGVKD. Trimming took 3 bases from V and 3 from J; bases not matched to a gene: 13. The CDR3 extends over 20 amino acids.

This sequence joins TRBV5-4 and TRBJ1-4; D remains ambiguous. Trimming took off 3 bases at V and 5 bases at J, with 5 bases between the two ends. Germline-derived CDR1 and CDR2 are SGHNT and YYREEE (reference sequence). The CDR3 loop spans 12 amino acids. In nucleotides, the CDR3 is TGTGCCAGCAGCTCCCCGAATGAAAAACTGTTTTTT. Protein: CASSSPNEKLFF.

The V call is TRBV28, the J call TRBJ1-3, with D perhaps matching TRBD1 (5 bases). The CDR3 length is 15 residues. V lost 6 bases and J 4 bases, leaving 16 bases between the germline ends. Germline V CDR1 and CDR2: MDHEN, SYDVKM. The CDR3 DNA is TGTGCCAGCAGCCCCGGAAGGGGCTGGGGAAACACCATATATTTT. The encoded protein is CASSPGRGWGNTIYF.

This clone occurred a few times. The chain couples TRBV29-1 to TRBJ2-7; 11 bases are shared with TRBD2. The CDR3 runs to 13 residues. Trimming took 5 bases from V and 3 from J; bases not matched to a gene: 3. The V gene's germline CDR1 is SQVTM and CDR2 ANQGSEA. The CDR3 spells CSVLAGGGYEQYF. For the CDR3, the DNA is TGCAGCGTTCTAGCGGGAGGAGGCTACGAGCAGTACTTC.

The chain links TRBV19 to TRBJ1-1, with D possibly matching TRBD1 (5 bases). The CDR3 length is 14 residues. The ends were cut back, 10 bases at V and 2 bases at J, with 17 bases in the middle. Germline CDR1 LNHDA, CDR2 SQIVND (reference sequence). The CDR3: CAIQGKGTNTEAFF. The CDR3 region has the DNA TGTGCCATTCAGGGTAAGGGGACTAACACTGAAGCTTTCTTT. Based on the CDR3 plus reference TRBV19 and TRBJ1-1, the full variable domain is DGGITQSPKYLFRKEGQNVTLSCEQNLNHDAMYWYRQDPGQGLRLIYYSQIVNDFQKGDIAEGYSVSREKKESFPLTVTSAQKNPTAFYLCAIQGKGTNTEAFFGQGTRLTVV.

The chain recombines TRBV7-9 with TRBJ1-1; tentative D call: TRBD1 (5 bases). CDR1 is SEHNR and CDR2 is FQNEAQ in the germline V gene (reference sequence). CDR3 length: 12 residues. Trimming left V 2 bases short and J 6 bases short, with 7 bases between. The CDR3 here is CASSLSGPEAFF. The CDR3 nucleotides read TGTGCCAGCAGCTTATCAGGGCCTGAAGCTTTCTTT.

In DNA form, the CDR3 reads TGCGCCAGCAGCCAAGTTGGGGGGGGTTCCTACAATGAGCAGTTCTTC. Its protein product is CASSQVGGGSYNEQFF. The rearrangement uses TRBV4-1 and TRBJ2-1; TRBD2 matches 7 bases. The CDR3 loop spans 16 amino acids. Germline loops: CDR1 MGHRA, CDR2 YSYEKL. The ends lost 1 base at V and 1 base at J; junction bases unmatched: 4.